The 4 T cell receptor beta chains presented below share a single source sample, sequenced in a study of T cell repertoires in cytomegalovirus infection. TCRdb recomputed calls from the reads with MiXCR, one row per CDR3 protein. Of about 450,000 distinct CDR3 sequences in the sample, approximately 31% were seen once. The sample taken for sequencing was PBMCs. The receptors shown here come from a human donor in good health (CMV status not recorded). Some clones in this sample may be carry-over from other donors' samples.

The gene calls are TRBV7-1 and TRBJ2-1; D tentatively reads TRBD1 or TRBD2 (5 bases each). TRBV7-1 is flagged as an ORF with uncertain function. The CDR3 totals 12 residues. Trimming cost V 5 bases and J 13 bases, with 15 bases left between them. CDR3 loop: CASSPNMGVQFF. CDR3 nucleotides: TGTGCCAGCAGCCCGAACATGGGGGTTCAGTTCTTC.

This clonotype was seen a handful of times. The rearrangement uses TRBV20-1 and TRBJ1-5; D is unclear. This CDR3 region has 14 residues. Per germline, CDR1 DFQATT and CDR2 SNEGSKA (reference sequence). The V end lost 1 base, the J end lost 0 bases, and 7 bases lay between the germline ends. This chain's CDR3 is CSARVGISNQPQHF. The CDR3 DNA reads TGCAGTGCTAGAGTGGGGATTAGCAATCAGCCCCAGCATTTT.

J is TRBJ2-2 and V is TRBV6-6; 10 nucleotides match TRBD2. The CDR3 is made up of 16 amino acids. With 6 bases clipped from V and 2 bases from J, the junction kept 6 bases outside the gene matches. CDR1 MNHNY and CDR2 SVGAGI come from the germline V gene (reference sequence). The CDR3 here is CASSPLAGVNTGELFF. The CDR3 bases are TGTGCCAGCAGCCCCCTAGCGGGGGTTAACACCGGGGAGCTGTTTTTT.

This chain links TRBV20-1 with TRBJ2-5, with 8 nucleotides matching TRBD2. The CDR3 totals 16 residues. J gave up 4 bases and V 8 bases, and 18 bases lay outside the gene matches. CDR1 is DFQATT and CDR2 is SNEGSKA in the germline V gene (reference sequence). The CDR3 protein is CSSNVAGQGRGETQYF. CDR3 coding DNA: TGCAGTTCTAATGTAGCGGGGCAGGGGCGAGGAGAGACCCAGTACTTC.